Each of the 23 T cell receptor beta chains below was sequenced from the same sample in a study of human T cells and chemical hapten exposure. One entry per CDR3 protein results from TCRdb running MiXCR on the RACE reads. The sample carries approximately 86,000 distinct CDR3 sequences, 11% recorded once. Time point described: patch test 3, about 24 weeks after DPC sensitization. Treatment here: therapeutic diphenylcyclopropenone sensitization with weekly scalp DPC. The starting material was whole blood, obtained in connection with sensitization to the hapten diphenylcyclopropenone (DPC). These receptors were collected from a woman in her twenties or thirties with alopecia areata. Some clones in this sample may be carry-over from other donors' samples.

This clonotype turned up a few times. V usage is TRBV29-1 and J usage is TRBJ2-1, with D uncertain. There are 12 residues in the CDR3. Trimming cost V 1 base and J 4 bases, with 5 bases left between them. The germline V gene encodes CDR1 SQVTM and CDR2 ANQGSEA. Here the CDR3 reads CSVEVGYNEQFF. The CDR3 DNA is TGCAGCGTTGAAGTCGGATACAATGAGCAGTTCTTC.

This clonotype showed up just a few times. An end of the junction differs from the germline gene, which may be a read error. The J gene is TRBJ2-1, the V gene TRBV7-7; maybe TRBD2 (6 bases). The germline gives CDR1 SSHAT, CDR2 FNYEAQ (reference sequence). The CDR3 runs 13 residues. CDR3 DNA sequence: TGTGCTAGCAGCTTAGCGGAATACAATGAGCAGTTCTTC. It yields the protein CASSLAEYNEQFF. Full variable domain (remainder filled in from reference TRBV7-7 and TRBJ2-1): GAGVSQSPRYKVTKRGQDVTLRCDPISSHATLYWYQQALGQGPEFLTYFNYEAQPDKSGLPSDRFSAERPEGSISTLTIQRTEQRDSAMYRCASSLAEYNEQFFGPGTRLTVL.

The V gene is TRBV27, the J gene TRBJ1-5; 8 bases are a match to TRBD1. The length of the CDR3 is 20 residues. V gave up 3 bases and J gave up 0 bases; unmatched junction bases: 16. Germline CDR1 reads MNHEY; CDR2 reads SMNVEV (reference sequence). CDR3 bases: TGTGCCAGCAGTTTGTTGGACAGGGTTGGGTGGGAATTTAGCAATCAGCCCCAGCATTTT. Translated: CASSLLDRVGWEFSNQPQHF.

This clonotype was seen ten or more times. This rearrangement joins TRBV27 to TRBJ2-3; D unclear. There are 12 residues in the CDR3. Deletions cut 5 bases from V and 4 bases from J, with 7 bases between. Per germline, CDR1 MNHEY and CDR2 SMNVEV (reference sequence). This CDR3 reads CASSARSDTQYF. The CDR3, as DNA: TGTGCCAGCAGTGCCCGGTCAGATACGCAGTATTTT.

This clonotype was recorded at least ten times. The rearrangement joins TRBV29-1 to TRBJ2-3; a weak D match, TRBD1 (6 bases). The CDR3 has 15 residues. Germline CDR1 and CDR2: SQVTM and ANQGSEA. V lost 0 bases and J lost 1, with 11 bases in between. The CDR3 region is CSVEDRRGRTDTQYF. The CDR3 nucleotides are TGCAGCGTTGAAGATCGCAGGGGCCGCACAGATACGCAGTATTTT.

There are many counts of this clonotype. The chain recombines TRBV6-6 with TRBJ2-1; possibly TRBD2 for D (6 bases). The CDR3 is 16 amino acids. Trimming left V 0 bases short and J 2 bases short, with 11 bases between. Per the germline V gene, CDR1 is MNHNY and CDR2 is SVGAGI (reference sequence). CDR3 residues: CASSYSTGAPYNEQFF. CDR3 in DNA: TGTGCCAGCAGTTACTCGACGGGAGCCCCCTACAATGAGCAGTTCTTC.

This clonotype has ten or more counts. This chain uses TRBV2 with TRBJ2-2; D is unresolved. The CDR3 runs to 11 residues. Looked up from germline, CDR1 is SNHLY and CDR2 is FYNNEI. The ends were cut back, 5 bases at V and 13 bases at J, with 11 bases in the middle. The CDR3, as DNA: TGTGCCAGCAGTCAAGAAGGGTTGCTGTTTTTT. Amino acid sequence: CASSQEGLLFF.

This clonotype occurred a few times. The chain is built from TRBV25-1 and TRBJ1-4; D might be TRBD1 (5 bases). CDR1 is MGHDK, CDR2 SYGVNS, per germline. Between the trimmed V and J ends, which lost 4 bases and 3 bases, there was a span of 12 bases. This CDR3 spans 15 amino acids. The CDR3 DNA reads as TGTGCCAGCAGTGCGTATGGGACGGCTAATGAAAAACTGTTTTTT. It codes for CASSAYGTANEKLFF.

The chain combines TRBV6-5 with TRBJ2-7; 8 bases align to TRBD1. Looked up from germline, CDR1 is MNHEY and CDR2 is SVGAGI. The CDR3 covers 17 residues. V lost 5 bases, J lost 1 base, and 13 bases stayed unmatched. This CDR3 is CASSQTRRGLGSYEQYF. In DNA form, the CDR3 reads TGTGCCAGCAGTCAGACCCGCAGGGGGCTTGGGTCCTACGAGCAGTACTTC.

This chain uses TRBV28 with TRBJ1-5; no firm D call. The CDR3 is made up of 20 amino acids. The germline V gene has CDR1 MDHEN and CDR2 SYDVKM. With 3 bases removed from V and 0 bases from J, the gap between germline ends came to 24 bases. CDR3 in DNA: TGTGCCAGCAGTTTCCCTCGACGGAAGAAAGGGCAATATAGCAATCAGCCCCAGCATTTT. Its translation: CASSFPRRKKGQYSNQPQHF. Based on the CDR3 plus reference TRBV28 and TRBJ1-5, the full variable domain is DVKVTQSSRYLVKRTGEKVFLECVQDMDHENMFWYRQDPGLGLRLIYFSYDVKMKEKGDIPEGYSVSREKKERFSLILESASTNQTSMYLCASSFPRRKKGQYSNQPQHFGDGTRLSIL.

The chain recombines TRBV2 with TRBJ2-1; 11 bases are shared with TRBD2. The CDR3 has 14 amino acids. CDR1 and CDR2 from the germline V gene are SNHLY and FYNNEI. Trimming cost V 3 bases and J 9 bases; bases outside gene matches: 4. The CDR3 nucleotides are TGTGCCAGCAGTGAGGGTAGCGGGAGGGTTGAGCAGTTCTTC. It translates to CASSEGSGRVEQFF. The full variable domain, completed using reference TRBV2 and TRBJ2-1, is EPEVTQTPSHQVTQMGQEVILRCVPISNHLYFYWYRQILGQKVEFLVSFYNNEISEKSEIFDDQFSVERPDGSNFTLKIRSTKLEDSAMYFCASSEGSGRVEQFFGPGTRLTVL.

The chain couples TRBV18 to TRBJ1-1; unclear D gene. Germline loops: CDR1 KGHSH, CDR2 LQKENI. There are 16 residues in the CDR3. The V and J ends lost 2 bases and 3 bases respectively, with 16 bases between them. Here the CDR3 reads CASSPSRGGTYTEAFF. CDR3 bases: TGTGCCAGCTCACCATCCCGGGGAGGCACCTACACTGAAGCTTTCTTT.

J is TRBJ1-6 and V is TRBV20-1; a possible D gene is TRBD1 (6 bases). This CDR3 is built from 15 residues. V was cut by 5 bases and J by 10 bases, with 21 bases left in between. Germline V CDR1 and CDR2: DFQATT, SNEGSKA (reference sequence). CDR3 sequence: CSAGKTGTTRSPLHF. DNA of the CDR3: TGCAGTGCTGGGAAGACAGGAACCACTAGGTCACCCCTCCACTTT.

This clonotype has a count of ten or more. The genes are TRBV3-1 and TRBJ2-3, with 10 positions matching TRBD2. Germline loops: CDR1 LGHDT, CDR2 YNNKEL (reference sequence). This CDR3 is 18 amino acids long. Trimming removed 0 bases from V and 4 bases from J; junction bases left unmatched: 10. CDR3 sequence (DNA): TGTGCCAGCAGCCAAGAAATCGGAGCGGGGGGGCGATCAGATACGCAGTATTTT. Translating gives CASSQEIGAGGRSDTQYF.

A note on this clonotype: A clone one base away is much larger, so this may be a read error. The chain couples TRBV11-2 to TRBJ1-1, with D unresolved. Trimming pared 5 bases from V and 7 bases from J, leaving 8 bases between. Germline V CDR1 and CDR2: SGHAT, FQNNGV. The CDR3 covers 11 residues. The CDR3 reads CASSMYSEAFF. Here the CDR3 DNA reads TGTGCCAGCAGCATGTACAGTGAAGCTTTCTTT.

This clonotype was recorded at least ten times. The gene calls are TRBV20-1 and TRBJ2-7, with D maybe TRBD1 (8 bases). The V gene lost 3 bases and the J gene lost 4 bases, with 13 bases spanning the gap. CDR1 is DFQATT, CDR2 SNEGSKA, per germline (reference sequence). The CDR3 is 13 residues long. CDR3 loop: CSARTGEGYEQYV. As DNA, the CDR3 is TGCAGTGCTAGGACAGGGGAGGGTTACGAGCAGTACGTC.

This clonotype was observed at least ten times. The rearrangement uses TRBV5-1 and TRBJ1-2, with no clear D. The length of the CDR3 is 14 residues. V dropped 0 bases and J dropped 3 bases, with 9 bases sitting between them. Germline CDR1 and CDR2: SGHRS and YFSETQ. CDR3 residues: CASSLGNLDYGYTF. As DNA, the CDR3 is TGCGCCAGCAGCTTGGGCAATTTGGACTATGGCTACACCTTC.

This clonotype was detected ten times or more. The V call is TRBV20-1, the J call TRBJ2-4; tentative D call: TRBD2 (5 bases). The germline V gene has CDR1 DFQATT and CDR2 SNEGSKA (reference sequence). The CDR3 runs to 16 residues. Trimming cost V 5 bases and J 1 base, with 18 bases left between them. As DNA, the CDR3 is TGCAGTGCTGGAACCCTAGCTTCCGGGGCCAAAAACATTCAGTACTTC. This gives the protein CSAGTLASGAKNIQYF.

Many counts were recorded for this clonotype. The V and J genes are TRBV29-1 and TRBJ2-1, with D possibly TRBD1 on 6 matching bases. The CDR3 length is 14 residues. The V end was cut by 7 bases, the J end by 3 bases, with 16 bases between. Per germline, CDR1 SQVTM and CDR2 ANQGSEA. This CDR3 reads CSAVVGTFYNEQFF. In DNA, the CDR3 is TGCAGCGCCGTCGTCGGGACATTCTACAATGAGCAGTTCTTC.

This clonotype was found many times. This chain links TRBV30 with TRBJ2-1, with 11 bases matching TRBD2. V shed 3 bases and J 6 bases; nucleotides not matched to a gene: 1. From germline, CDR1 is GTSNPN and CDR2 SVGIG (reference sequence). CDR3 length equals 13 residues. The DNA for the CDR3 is TGTGCCTGGAGACTAGCGGGAGCCAATGAGCAGTTCTTC. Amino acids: CAWRLAGANEQFF.

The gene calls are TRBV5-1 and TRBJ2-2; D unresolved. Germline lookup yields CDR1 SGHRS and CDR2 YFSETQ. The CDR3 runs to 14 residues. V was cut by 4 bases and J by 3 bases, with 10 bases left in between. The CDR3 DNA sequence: TGCGCCAGCAGCCCAGGTCAAGACACCGGGGAGCTGTTTTTT. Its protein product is CASSPGQDTGELFF.

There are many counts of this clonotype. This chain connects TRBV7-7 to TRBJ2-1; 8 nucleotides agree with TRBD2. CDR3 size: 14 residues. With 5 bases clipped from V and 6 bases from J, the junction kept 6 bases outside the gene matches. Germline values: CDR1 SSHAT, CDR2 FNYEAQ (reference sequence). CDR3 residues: CASSPQAGGNEQFF. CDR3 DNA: TGTGCCAGCAGCCCCCAGGCGGGGGGCAATGAGCAGTTCTTC.

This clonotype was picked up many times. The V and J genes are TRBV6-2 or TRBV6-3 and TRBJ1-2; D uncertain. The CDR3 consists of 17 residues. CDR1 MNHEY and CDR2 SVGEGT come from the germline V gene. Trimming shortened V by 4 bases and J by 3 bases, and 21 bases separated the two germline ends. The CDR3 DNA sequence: TGTGCCAGCAGTTCCCGATGGTCCGCAGGCCGACACTATGGCTACACCTTC. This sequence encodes CASSSRWSAGRHYGYTF.